This TCR beta chain was sequenced in a study of blood T cell repertoires in COVID-19. Study-wide background: Collection of acute and convalescent COVID-19 samples took place in the United States, Italy and Spain.

The CDR3 sequence is 13 residues long. Germline V gene data show CDR1 as LNHDA and CDR2 as SQIVND (reference sequence). V lost 5 bases and J lost 8, with 15 bases in between. Original data processing: Amplification of reference gene primers was used by the study to estimate nucleated cell counts. The repertoire was sequenced with immunoSEQ multiplex PCR; TCRdb's copy has only in-frame clones and lacks some. V and J calls and clone size are as listed in that table; D and trimming were resolved from the DNA. The sample carries approximately 150,000 clones, roughly 80% recorded once. The TCR sequence derives from a man aged 45-60 years with acute or convalescent COVID-19. Sequencing was carried out using peripheral blood. The chain has TRBV19 and TRBJ1-2; the D is unclear. The CDR3 bases are TGTGCCAGTAGTCTCGGGAAATTGTCGGGCTACACCTTC. It encodes CASSLGKLSGYTF.